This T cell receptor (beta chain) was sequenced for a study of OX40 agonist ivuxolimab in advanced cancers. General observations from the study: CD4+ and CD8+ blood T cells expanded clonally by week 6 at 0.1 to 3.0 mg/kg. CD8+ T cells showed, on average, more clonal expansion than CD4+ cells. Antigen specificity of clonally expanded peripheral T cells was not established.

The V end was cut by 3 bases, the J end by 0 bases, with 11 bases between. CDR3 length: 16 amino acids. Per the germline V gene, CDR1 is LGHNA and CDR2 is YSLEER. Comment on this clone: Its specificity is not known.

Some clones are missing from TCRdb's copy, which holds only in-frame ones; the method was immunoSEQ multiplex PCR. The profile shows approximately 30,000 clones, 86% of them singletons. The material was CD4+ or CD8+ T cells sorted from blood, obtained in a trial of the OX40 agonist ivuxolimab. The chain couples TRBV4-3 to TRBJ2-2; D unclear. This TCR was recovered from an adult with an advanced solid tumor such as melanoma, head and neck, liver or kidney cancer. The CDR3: CASSHAVGTNTGELFF. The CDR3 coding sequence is TGCGCCAGCAGCCACGCCGTGGGAACGAACACCGGGGAGCTGTTTTTT.